Presented here are 32 T cell receptor beta chains from one specimen sequenced in a study of blood T cell repertoires in COVID-19. Data came from immunoSEQ multiplex PCR; TCRdb stores just in-frame clones and leaves some out. The sample includes 180,000 or so clones, around 85% of them seen just once. Sequences were obtained from peripheral blood. The source is a woman aged 60 to 75 with acute or convalescent COVID-19.

The rearrangement uses TRBV3-1 (or the pseudogene TRBV3-2) and TRBJ2-5; tentative D call: TRBD2 (5 bases). The V gene lost 1 base and the J gene lost 5 bases, with 14 bases spanning the gap. Germline V gives CDR1 LGHDT, CDR2 YNNKEL (reference sequence). This CDR3 is built from 15 residues. The CDR3 sequence is CASSQGDGRVETQYF. The DNA for the CDR3 is TGTGCCAGCAGCCAAGGCGATGGGAGAGTGGAGACCCAGTACTTC.

The genes are TRBV5-3 and TRBJ1-2; the D is unclear. TRBV5-3 has ORF status, its function being uncertain. V shed 1 base and J shed 2 bases, with 12 bases lying between them. CDR3 size: 15 residues. CDR3 region: CARSLFGGWNYGYTF. DNA for the CDR3: TGTGCCAGAAGCTTGTTTGGAGGATGGAACTATGGCTACACCTTC.

The V gene is TRBV7-8, the J gene TRBJ2-1; D might be TRBD2 (5 bases). Trimming stripped 6 bases from V and 0 bases from J, with 15 bases between. The CDR3 has 16 residues. Per germline, CDR1 SGHVS and CDR2 FQNEAQ. The DNA for the CDR3 is TGTGCCAGCAGGAGTGTGCGGGCTGGCTCCTACAATGAGCAGTTCTTC. Its translation is CASRSVRAGSYNEQFF.

The CDR3 region is CASSGTGNYGYTF. CDR3 coding DNA: TGTGCCAGCAGTGGGACAGGGAACTATGGCTACACCTTC. The chain uses TRBV2 and TRBJ1-2; 8 bases agree with TRBD1. The CDR3 extends over 13 amino acids. V shed 4 bases, J shed 2 bases, and the junction held 0 bases outside the gene matches. The germline V gene has CDR1 SNHLY and CDR2 FYNNEI.

CDR3 bases: TGTGCCAGCAGCCCGAGGGGGGACAGCTCTGGAAACACCATATATTTT. Its protein product is CASSPRGDSSGNTIYF. The chain combines TRBV9 with TRBJ1-3; the match to TRBD1 covers 7 bases. CDR3 length: 16 amino acids. Germline CDR1 reads SGDLS; CDR2 reads YYNGEE. J was trimmed by 0 bases and V by 4 bases; bases with no gene match: 7.

This clone was counted a few times. V and J are TRBV19 and TRBJ1-1; 7 bases agree with TRBD1. Trimming removed 2 bases from V and 0 bases from J; junction bases left unmatched: 6. From germline, CDR1 is LNHDA and CDR2 SQIVND (reference sequence). This CDR3 is 16 amino acids long. The DNA for the CDR3 is TGTGCCAGTAGTATATCGACAGGGCTCATGAACACTGAAGCTTTCTTT. The encoded protein is CASSISTGLMNTEAFF.

V usage is TRBV5-8 and J usage is TRBJ2-1; 12 bases are a match to TRBD2. The trim removed 4 bases at V and 4 bases at J, leaving 6 bases unmatched. The CDR3 runs 16 residues. Per the germline V gene, CDR1 is SGHTS and CDR2 is YDEGEE. CDR3 protein: CASSPRTSGMYNEQFF. CDR3 nucleotide sequence: TGTGCCAGCAGCCCCCGGACTAGCGGGATGTACAATGAGCAGTTCTTC.

The chain joins TRBV11-2 to TRBJ1-1, with D uncertain. The CDR3 has 12 amino acids. The germline CDR1 and CDR2 sequences are SGHAT and FQNNGV. Trimming removed 3 bases at V and 5 bases at J, with 7 bases between. The DNA for the CDR3 is TGTGCCAGCAGCTTTGCCGGGACTGAAGCTTTCTTT. Translating gives CASSFAGTEAFF. The whole variable domain, remainder taken from reference TRBV11-2 and TRBJ1-1, is EAGVAQSPRYKIIEKRQSVAFWCNPISGHATLYWYQQILGQGPKLLIQFQNNGVVDDSQLPKDRFSAERLKGVDSTLKIQPAKLEDSAVYLCASSFAGTEAFFGQGTRLTVV.

The genes are TRBV2 and TRBJ2-7; 9 bases agree with TRBD1. This CDR3 spans 14 amino acids. CDR1 SNHLY and CDR2 FYNNEI come from the germline V gene. Trimming cost V 6 bases and J 9 bases; bases outside gene matches: 12. The CDR3 reads CASRVYRGRGGQYF. CDR3 coding DNA: TGTGCCAGCAGAGTATACAGGGGGCGCGGAGGGCAGTACTTC.

The chain combines TRBV28 with TRBJ2-5, with D possibly being TRBD2 (6 bases). Germline V gene data show CDR1 as MDHEN and CDR2 as SYDVKM. The CDR3 is made up of 16 amino acids. V lost 5 bases and J lost 5, with 21 bases in between. CDR3 nucleotide sequence: TGTGCCAGCAGTGGAGAGGAGGGTCGGCGTCGGGAGACCCAGTACTTC. Translated: CASSGEEGRRRETQYF.

V is TRBV28 and J is TRBJ1-5, with a weak D call TRBD1 (5 bases). Per germline, CDR1 MDHEN and CDR2 SYDVKM. This CDR3 is built from 14 residues. Trimming took off 6 bases at V and 7 bases at J, with 16 bases between the two ends. CDR3 DNA: TGTGCCAGCAGGCCCGTCAGGGCTGGCCAGCCCCAGCATTTT. This sequence encodes CASRPVRAGQPQHF.

CDR3 coding DNA: TGTGCCACCAGTGACTCGGGACTAGCGGGAGCAATCGGGGAGCTGTTTTTT. The encoded protein is CATSDSGLAGAIGELFF. V and J are TRBV24-1 and TRBJ2-2; 14 bases are shared with TRBD2. This CDR3 is built from 17 residues. Germline V gene data show CDR1 as KGHDR and CDR2 as SFDVKD. With 4 bases clipped from V and 7 bases from J, the junction kept 7 bases outside the gene matches.

This chain uses TRBV3-1 (or the pseudogene TRBV3-2) with TRBJ2-2; D ambiguous. The V and J ends lost 2 bases and 6 bases respectively, with 13 bases between them. The CDR3 loop spans 15 amino acids. Looked up from germline, CDR1 is LGHDT and CDR2 is YNNKEL (reference sequence). CDR3 amino acids: CASSQSRQVAGELFF. CDR3 coding DNA: TGTGCCAGCAGCCAATCCAGGCAGGTGGCCGGGGAGCTGTTTTTT.

The chain employs TRBV5-1 and TRBJ1-1; 7 bases align to TRBD1. After removal of 0 bases from V and 0 bases from J, the junction contained 5 bases not matched to a gene. The germline CDR1 and CDR2 sequences are SGHRS and YFSETQ. The CDR3 is 16 amino acids. CDR3 residues: CASSLAGQAMNTEAFF. The CDR3 region has the DNA TGCGCCAGCAGCTTGGCTGGACAGGCCATGAACACTGAAGCTTTCTTT.

DNA of the CDR3: TGTGCCACCAGCAGGTGGAGGGGCACCTATAATTCACCCCTCCACTTT. Its protein is CATSRWRGTYNSPLHF. The chain recombines TRBV15 with TRBJ1-6; possibly TRBD1 for D (5 bases). The germline gives CDR1 LNHNV, CDR2 YYDKDF (reference sequence). Trimming took 3 bases from V and 2 from J, leaving 11 bases between them. The CDR3 runs 16 residues.

The chain is built from TRBV6-2 or TRBV6-3 and TRBJ1-6; unclear D gene. Germline V gene lookup returns CDR1 MNHEY and CDR2 SVGEGT. With 7 bases removed from V and 9 bases from J, the gap between germline ends came to 16 bases. CDR3 size: 14 residues. The DNA of the CDR3 is TGTGCCAGCAACCCCGGGTCCCAGAGTTCACCCCTCCACTTT. Translation: CASNPGSQSSPLHF.

J is TRBJ1-1 and V is TRBV28; the match to TRBD1 covers 8 bases. The CDR3 loop spans 14 amino acids. V lost 8 bases and J lost 1; bases outside the gene matches: 6. Germline CDR1 reads MDHEN; CDR2 reads SYDVKM. CDR3 protein: CASSGGPGNTEAFF. The CDR3 DNA reads as TGTGCCAGCTCAGGGGGCCCGGGGAACACTGAAGCTTTCTTT. Full variable domain (rest looked up from reference TRBV28 and TRBJ1-1): DVKVTQSSRYLVKRTGEKVFLECVQDMDHENMFWYRQDPGLGLRLIYFSYDVKMKEKGDIPEGYSVSREKKERFSLILESASTNQTSMYLCASSGGPGNTEAFFGQGTRLTVV.

The chain carries TRBV28 and TRBJ1-2; 9 nucleotides match TRBD1. V lost 5 bases and J lost 11; bases outside the gene matches: 12. Germline CDR1 reads MDHEN; CDR2 reads SYDVKM. This CDR3 is built from 14 residues. The CDR3 DNA follows: TGTGCCAGCAGTCCGCACCGGGACAGGGCATTATACACCTTC. As protein: CASSPHRDRALYTF.

This clone showed up just once. V and J are TRBV2 and TRBJ2-3, with TRBD2 matching over 9 bases. Germline V gene data show CDR1 as SNHLY and CDR2 as FYNNEI. CDR3 size: 17 residues. With 1 base clipped from V and 2 bases from J, the junction kept 7 bases outside the gene matches. CDR3: CASSEGPLAGFTDTQYF. For the CDR3, the DNA is TGTGCCAGCAGTGAAGGCCCCCTAGCGGGGTTCACAGATACGCAGTATTTT.

The count of this clone is one. The chain has TRBV19 and TRBJ1-3; no clear D. This CDR3 contains 14 residues. Between the trimmed V and J ends, which lost 3 bases and 1 base, there was a span of 7 bases. CDR1 LNHDA and CDR2 SQIVND come from the germline V gene (reference sequence). The CDR3 region is CASSIAVSGNTIYF. In nucleotides, the CDR3 is TGTGCCAGTAGTATCGCAGTGTCTGGAAACACCATATATTTT.

This clone showed up just once. The CDR3 sequence: CASSLDRMAGELFF. The DNA for the CDR3 is TGCGCCAGCAGCTTGGACAGAATGGCCGGGGAGCTGTTTTTT. The chain couples TRBV5-1 to TRBJ2-2; no definite D call. CDR3 length equals 14 residues. The ends were cut back, 0 bases at V and 6 bases at J, with 9 bases in the middle. Germline assignment: CDR1 SGHRS and CDR2 YFSETQ.

The CDR3 spells CASSLAGAGFTEAFF. The CDR3 DNA is TGTGCCAGCAGTTTAGCGGGGGCTGGTTTCACTGAAGCTTTCTTT. The V gene is TRBV27, the J gene TRBJ1-1, with D tentatively TRBD1 (6 bases). The V gene lost 2 bases and the J gene lost 4 bases, with 14 bases spanning the gap. From germline, CDR1 is MNHEY and CDR2 SMNVEV (reference sequence). CDR3 size: 15 residues.

V gene TRBV18 combines with J gene TRBJ1-2; no firm D call. The V end lost 3 bases, the J end lost 2 bases, and 13 bases lay between the germline ends. There are 15 residues in the CDR3. The V gene's germline CDR1 is KGHSH and CDR2 LQKENI. The chain's CDR3 is CASSPGGVQNYGYTF. For the CDR3, the DNA is TGTGCCAGCTCACCCGGCGGGGTTCAAAACTATGGCTACACCTTC. Together with reference TRBV18 and TRBJ1-2, the CDR3 gives the full variable domain: NAGVMQNPRHLVRRRGQEARLRCSPMKGHSHVYWYRQLPEEGLKFMVYLQKENIIDESGMPKERFSAEFPKEGPSILRIQQVVRGDSAAYFCASSPGGVQNYGYTFGSGTRLTVV.

The rearrangement uses TRBV2 and TRBJ1-5, with no clear D. CDR1 and CDR2 (germline): SNHLY, FYNNEI. The CDR3 sequence is 12 residues long. The germline V and J ends were trimmed by 10 bases and 2 bases, with 9 bases remaining between them. The CDR3, as DNA: TGTGCCACCTCTACGGGCAATCAGCCCCAGCATTTT. It translates to CATSTGNQPQHF.

This clone occurred a few times. The rearrangement links TRBV9 to TRBJ2-1, with 8 bases fitting TRBD2. Germline V CDR1 and CDR2: SGDLS, YYNGEE. The CDR3 is made up of 14 amino acids. V lost 3 bases, J lost 6 bases, and 5 bases stayed unmatched. The CDR3 is CASSDGTSFNEQFF. Written as DNA, the CDR3 is TGTGCCAGCAGCGACGGGACTAGTTTCAATGAGCAGTTCTTC.

In this sample, this clone turned up once. This chain links TRBV7-8 with TRBJ1-1, with 8 bases that match TRBD1. This CDR3 comprises 15 residues. With 5 bases clipped from V and 7 bases from J, the junction kept 12 bases outside the gene matches. Looked up from germline, CDR1 is SGHVS and CDR2 is FQNEAQ. CDR3 bases: TGTGCCAGCAGCATCGAACAGGGGGGCTCTGGTGAAGCTTTCTTT. Protein: CASSIEQGGSGEAFF.

The rearrangement joins TRBV3-1 (or the pseudogene TRBV3-2) to TRBJ1-2, with D tentatively TRBD1 (5 bases). CDR1 LGHDT and CDR2 YNNKEL come from the germline V gene (reference sequence). The CDR3 is 15 amino acids. Trimming stripped 4 bases from V and 3 bases from J, with 15 bases between. CDR3 protein: CASSPLGAGHYGYTF. The CDR3 DNA sequence: TGTGCCAGCAGCCCACTTGGGGCAGGGCACTATGGCTACACCTTC.

The V gene is TRBV19, the J gene TRBJ1-6; 7 nucleotides align to TRBD1. The CDR3 contains 15 residues. The junction had 10 bases not matched to a gene; V was cut back by 7 bases and J by 7 bases. The germline V gene encodes CDR1 LNHDA and CDR2 SQIVND (reference sequence). CDR3 nucleotides: TGTGCCAGTAAACCATGGACAGGCGGAAATTCACCCCTCCACTTT. It encodes CASKPWTGGNSPLHF.

This chain links TRBV30 with TRBJ2-3; 7 positions match TRBD2. Trimming took 5 bases from V and 5 from J; bases not matched to a gene: 13. Germline V gene sequence: CDR1 GTSNPN, CDR2 SVGIG (reference sequence). The CDR3 contains 15 residues. The CDR3 bases are TGTGCCTGGGGAGGTTTCGGCGGGAGAATAGATACGCAGTATTTT. This gives the protein CAWGGFGGRIDTQYF.

This clone was seen a single time. V usage is TRBV5-4 and J usage is TRBJ2-3; tentatively, D is TRBD1 (5 bases). The CDR3 consists of 15 residues. Trimming pared 0 bases from V and 2 bases from J, leaving 10 bases between. Germline lookup yields CDR1 SGHNT and CDR2 YYREEE (reference sequence). Written as DNA, the CDR3 is TGTGCCAGCAGCTTGGAAGCAGGGATCACAGATACGCAGTATTTT. It specifies CASSLEAGITDTQYF.

This clone has a single count. The chain uses TRBV19 and TRBJ2-1; TRBD2 matches at 8 bases. Germline trimming cut 9 bases from V and 3 bases from J; bases unmatched to any gene: 7. There are 14 residues in the CDR3. Looked up from germline, CDR1 is LNHDA and CDR2 is SQIVND (reference sequence). The CDR3 DNA reads TGTGCCAGCAGGCGGCGGGAGGTCTACAATGAGCAGTTCTTC. Translating it yields CASRRREVYNEQFF.

The chain links TRBV6-5 to TRBJ1-1; D is unclear. This CDR3 is 13 amino acids long. V was pared by 3 bases and J by 2 bases, with 7 bases between. Per the germline V gene, CDR1 is MNHEY and CDR2 is SVGAGI. The CDR3 bases are TGTGCCAGCAGTTATCAGTTCAACACTGAAGCTTTCTTT. Amino acid sequence: CASSYQFNTEAFF.